The 30 T cell receptor beta chains listed next were all sequenced from one sample in a study of T cells after yellow fever vaccination. TCRdb re-called the 5' RACE reads through MiXCR, storing one row per CDR3 protein. In the table there are some 350,000 distinct CDR3 sequences, roughly 4.3% of which are singletons. The specimen was PBMCs, collected 5 days after the yellow fever booster vaccination. The receptor set was obtained from a man younger than 35 who received the YFV17D yellow fever vaccine.

In this sample, this clonotype turned up a few times. The rearrangement uses TRBV11-2 and TRBJ2-5; 10 bases line up with TRBD1. The J segment lost 4 bases and the V segment lost 4 bases, leaving 6 bases of the junction unmatched. Germline V gene data show CDR1 as SGHAT and CDR2 as FQNNGV. This CDR3 is 15 amino acids long. The CDR3 nucleotides are TGTGCCAGCAGCTGGGGACAGGGGACGGGAGAGACCCAGTACTTC. The encoded protein is CASSWGQGTGETQYF.

At least ten counts were recorded for this clonotype. The chain recombines TRBV7-2 with TRBJ2-3, with TRBD2 matching over 12 bases. V was clipped by 5 bases and J by 1 base; unmatched bases: 4. Looked up from germline, CDR1 is SGHTA and CDR2 is FQGNSA. The CDR3 contains 16 residues. The CDR3 here is CASSLTSGGRTDTQYF. The CDR3 DNA is TGTGCCAGCAGCCTCACTAGCGGGGGGCGCACAGATACGCAGTATTTT.

This chain links TRBV6-6 with TRBJ1-2; 10 bases are shared with TRBD1. Germline V gene sequence: CDR1 MNHNY, CDR2 SVGAGI (reference sequence). V shed 6 bases and J 5 bases; nucleotides not matched to a gene: 9. CDR3 length equals 15 residues. CDR3 region: CASSLPRDRGYGYTF. The CDR3 region has the DNA TGTGCCAGCAGCCTACCCCGGGACAGGGGATATGGCTACACCTTC.

This chain connects TRBV20-1 to TRBJ2-2; TRBD2 agrees at 11 bases. CDR1 DFQATT and CDR2 SNEGSKA come from the germline V gene (reference sequence). This CDR3 has 14 residues. The V and J ends lost 5 bases and 6 bases, in that order; junction bases with no gene match: 5. DNA of the CDR3: TGCAGTGCTCCGGGACTAGCGGACGCCGGGGAGCTGTTTTTT. Residues: CSAPGLADAGELFF.

This clonotype appeared a few times. The J gene is TRBJ2-7, the V gene TRBV7-9, with 10 bases identical to TRBD1. CDR3 size: 14 residues. V was clipped by 6 bases and J by 7 bases; unmatched bases: 9. Looked up from germline, CDR1 is SEHNR and CDR2 is FQNEAQ (reference sequence). CDR3 sequence: CASSPTTGGREQYV. CDR3 coding DNA: TGTGCCAGCAGTCCTACGACAGGGGGCAGGGAGCAGTACGTC.

This clonotype has just a few counts. This CDR3 reads CASSGTASYEQYF. CDR3 nucleotide sequence: TGTGCCAGCTCAGGGACAGCCTCCTACGAGCAGTACTTC. The rearrangement joins TRBV2 to TRBJ2-7; 7 nucleotides match TRBD1. Germline-derived CDR1 and CDR2 are SNHLY and FYNNEI. The CDR3 totals 13 residues. With 8 bases clipped from V and 0 bases from J, the junction kept 4 bases outside the gene matches.

This clonotype was picked up a small number of times. This chain links TRBV19 with TRBJ2-2; 10 nucleotides agree with TRBD1. Germline lookup yields CDR1 LNHDA and CDR2 SQIVND (reference sequence). This CDR3 region has 15 residues. Unmatched junction bases numbered 5, after V lost 6 bases and J lost 4 bases. The CDR3 coding sequence is TGTGCCAGTAGCCTGGACAGGGGGTTCACCGGGGAGCTGTTTTTT. This gives the protein CASSLDRGFTGELFF.

In this sample, this clonotype turned up many times. The rearrangement links TRBV5-1 to TRBJ2-1; 7 bases map to TRBD2. The CDR3 runs to 15 residues. V shed 0 bases, J shed 6 bases, and the junction held 6 bases outside the gene matches. The germline gives CDR1 SGHRS, CDR2 YFSETQ. The CDR3 DNA is TGCGCCAGCAGCTTGGCCCTAGCGGTCACCAATGAGCAGTTCTTC. As protein: CASSLALAVTNEQFF.

CDR3: CASSVASSTDTQYF. The CDR3, as DNA: TGTGCCAGCAGCGTAGCAAGCTCTACAGATACGCAGTATTTT. The J gene is TRBJ2-3, the V gene TRBV9; D uncertain. V lost 0 bases and J lost 3, with 8 bases in between. The CDR3 is made up of 14 amino acids. Germline lookup yields CDR1 SGDLS and CDR2 YYNGEE.

The rearrangement joins TRBV7-6 to TRBJ1-1; D not resolved. Deletions cut 5 bases from V and 1 base from J, with 11 bases between. This CDR3 region has 14 residues. Looked up from germline, CDR1 is SGHVS and CDR2 is FNYEAQ. The CDR3 DNA sequence: TGTGCCAGCAGCCGCCTAAGAGAGAACACTGAAGCTTTCTTT. It is translated as CASSRLRENTEAFF.

The rearrangement joins TRBV15 to TRBJ1-2; 8 nucleotides match TRBD1. In germline, CDR1 is LNHNV, CDR2 YYDKDF (reference sequence). Trimming took 2 bases from V and 6 from J; bases not matched to a gene: 11. This CDR3 contains 16 residues. The CDR3 is CATSRLLGQGEDGYTF. CDR3 bases: TGTGCCACCAGCAGACTTCTCGGACAGGGAGAGGATGGCTACACCTTC.

The sample holds a few counts of this clonotype. The chain couples TRBV5-1 to TRBJ2-2, with 8 positions matching TRBD1. The trim removed 4 bases at V and 0 bases at J, leaving 5 bases unmatched. The length of the CDR3 is 16 residues. Germline V CDR1 and CDR2: SGHRS, YFSETQ. The chain's CDR3 is CASSKRTGTNTGELFF. The CDR3 nucleotides are TGCGCCAGCAGCAAGCGGACAGGGACGAACACCGGGGAGCTGTTTTTT.

The chain links TRBV4-3 to TRBJ2-5; perhaps TRBD2 as D (5 bases). This CDR3 is 14 amino acids long. V was pared by 1 base and J by 4 bases, with 10 bases between. Looked up from germline, CDR1 is LGHNA and CDR2 is YSLEER. In DNA form, the CDR3 reads TGCGCCAGCAGCCAAGTTCCCGGAGGAGAGACCCAGTACTTC. Translated, it gives CASSQVPGGETQYF.

This clonotype was counted at least ten times. The rearrangement uses TRBV29-1 and TRBJ2-7; the D gene is possibly TRBD1 (6 bases). Germline lookup yields CDR1 SQVTM and CDR2 ANQGSEA. Trimming took 5 bases from V and 5 from J, leaving 16 bases between them. The CDR3 length is 13 residues. CDR3 bases: TGCAGCGTTACACCCACAGGGATCAACGAGCAGTACTTC. It translates to CSVTPTGINEQYF.

This rearrangement joins TRBV4-1 to TRBJ2-7; the D is unclear. The ends were cut back, 1 base at V and 7 bases at J, with 17 bases in the middle. From germline, CDR1 is MGHRA and CDR2 YSYEKL. The CDR3 has 15 amino acids. The CDR3 spells CASSQGWFGDREQYV. The DNA for the CDR3 is TGCGCCAGCAGCCAAGGGTGGTTTGGGGATCGGGAGCAGTACGTC.

This clonotype was picked up a small number of times. The rearrangement links TRBV29-1 to TRBJ1-5; no clear D gene. The CDR3 consists of 12 residues. The V gene lost 5 bases and the J gene lost 6 bases, with 11 bases spanning the gap. The germline V gene encodes CDR1 SQVTM and CDR2 ANQGSEA. The DNA for the CDR3 is TGCAGCGTTAGACTCGACGGTCAGCCCCAGCATTTT. Translated: CSVRLDGQPQHF.

J is TRBJ1-6 and V is TRBV27, with TRBD1 as a possible D gene (5 bases). CDR3 length: 15 amino acids. CDR1 and CDR2 from the germline V gene are MNHEY and SMNVEV (reference sequence). V lost 4 bases and J lost 14, with 21 bases in between. CDR3 sequence (DNA): TGTGCCAGCAGTTCCCCTCCGGGACCAAAGCGTTCCCTCCACTTT. This codes for CASSSPPGPKRSLHF.

This clonotype was observed a handful of times. The chain recombines TRBV7-6 with TRBJ2-7; D perhaps matches TRBD1 (6 bases). The CDR3 totals 13 residues. Germline loops: CDR1 SGHVS, CDR2 FNYEAQ. The V end was cut by 1 base, the J end by 6 bases, with 10 bases between. In DNA, the CDR3 is TGTGCCAGCAGCTTAGGGCAGGGGCTCGAGCAGTACGTC. It is translated as CASSLGQGLEQYV.

This clonotype was counted only a few times. The chain is built from TRBV5-1 and TRBJ2-2, with 9 nucleotides matching TRBD1. Per germline, CDR1 SGHRS and CDR2 YFSETQ. J was trimmed by 4 bases and V by 3 bases; bases with no gene match: 7. This CDR3 region has 16 residues. CDR3 protein: CASSSIYRGLTGELFF. The CDR3 bases are TGCGCCAGCAGCTCCATTTACAGGGGGCTCACCGGGGAGCTGTTTTTT. The complete variable domain, with remaining parts taken from reference TRBV5-1 and TRBJ2-2, reads KAGVTQTPRYLIKTRGQQVTLSCSPISGHRSVSWYQQTPGQGLQFLFEYFSETQRNKGNFPGRFSGRQFSNSRSEMNVSTLELGDSALYLCASSSIYRGLTGELFFGEGSRLTVL.

This chain joins TRBV5-1 and TRBJ2-3; tentative D call: TRBD1 (6 bases). Germline lookup yields CDR1 SGHRS and CDR2 YFSETQ. This CDR3 spans 15 amino acids. With 4 bases removed from V and 2 bases from J, the gap between germline ends came to 14 bases. CDR3 bases: TGCGCCAGCAGCGTAGGTCAGGGGACCACAGATACGCAGTATTTT. It yields the protein CASSVGQGTTDTQYF.

This chain joins TRBV4-3 and TRBJ2-7; D gene unclear. Trimming cost V 1 base and J 4 bases, with 8 bases left between them. Germline V CDR1 and CDR2: LGHNA, YSLEER. This CDR3 region has 13 residues. As DNA, the CDR3 is TGCGCCAGCAGCCAAGCCGCAGGTTACGAGCAGTACTTC. It codes for CASSQAAGYEQYF.

The chain couples TRBV18 to TRBJ2-3; 12 nucleotides match TRBD2. With V trimmed by 3 bases and J by 2 bases, 6 bases remained unmatched. CDR1 and CDR2 from the germline V gene are KGHSH and LQKENI. This CDR3 has 17 amino acids. The CDR3 DNA reads as TGTGCCAGCTCACCTCCGGGACTAGCGGGTATCACAGATACGCAGTATTTT. Residues: CASSPPGLAGITDTQYF.

The chain is built from TRBV15 and TRBJ2-7; 7 nucleotides agree with TRBD1. Germline trimming cut 5 bases from V and 6 bases from J; bases unmatched to any gene: 7. Germline values: CDR1 LNHNV, CDR2 YYDKDF (reference sequence). The CDR3 is 13 residues long. For the CDR3, the DNA is TGTGCCACCAGCGCCGACAGGGTAGGCGAGCAGTACTTC. It translates to CATSADRVGEQYF.

A few counts support this clonotype. Written as DNA, the CDR3 is TGTGCCAGTAGTGGGAGACTCAATTCACCCCTCCACTTT. It encodes CASSGRLNSPLHF. This chain uses TRBV19 with TRBJ1-6, with D hard to call. The CDR3 runs to 13 residues. The germline V gene encodes CDR1 LNHDA and CDR2 SQIVND (reference sequence). The V end lost 5 bases, the J end lost 7 bases, and 9 bases lay between the germline ends.

At least ten counts were recorded for this clonotype. The V call is TRBV19, the J call TRBJ1-2, with unresolved D. CDR3 length equals 12 residues. Germline CDR1 LNHDA, CDR2 SQIVND (reference sequence). The V end lost 3 bases, the J end lost 7 bases, and 9 bases lay between the germline ends. The CDR3 reads CASSIERVGYTF. Written as DNA, the CDR3 is TGTGCCAGTAGTATCGAAAGGGTTGGCTACACCTTC. Full variable domain (missing parts from reference TRBV19 and TRBJ1-2): DGGITQSPKYLFRKEGQNVTLSCEQNLNHDAMYWYRQDPGQGLRLIYYSQIVNDFQKGDIAEGYSVSREKKESFPLTVTSAQKNPTAFYLCASSIERVGYTFGSGTRLTVV.

The sample holds many counts of this clonotype. This rearrangement joins TRBV6-2 or TRBV6-3 to TRBJ1-5, with D possibly being TRBD1 (5 bases). V was pared by 2 bases and J by 5 bases, with 13 bases between. CDR3 length: 15 residues. From germline, CDR1 is MNHEY and CDR2 SVGEGT. CDR3 sequence reads: CASSYTNWGHQPQHF. In DNA, the CDR3 is TGTGCCAGCAGTTACACCAATTGGGGCCATCAGCCCCAGCATTTT.

V is TRBV5-1 and J is TRBJ2-5; 7 bases fit TRBD1. CDR3 length equals 15 residues. Losses at the gene ends were 1 base for V and 4 bases for J; bases not matched to a gene: 7. CDR1 is SGHRS and CDR2 is YFSETQ in the germline V gene. CDR3: CASSLPEAGGETQYF. The CDR3 DNA is TGCGCCAGCAGCTTGCCTGAGGCAGGGGGAGAGACCCAGTACTTC.

This clonotype was counted only a few times. The chain recombines TRBV4-3 with TRBJ2-2, with 15 bases matching TRBD2. The trim removed 0 bases at V and 6 bases at J, leaving 2 bases unmatched. Germline CDR1 is LGHNA and CDR2 is YSLEER. The CDR3 extends over 17 amino acids. CDR3 protein: CASSQEGLAGGPGELFF. Here the CDR3 DNA reads TGCGCCAGCAGCCAAGAGGGACTAGCGGGGGGACCCGGGGAGCTGTTTTTT.

This clonotype was counted between two and nine times. The gene calls are TRBV9 and TRBJ2-1; 8 positions agree with TRBD2. The ends lost 0 bases at V and 10 bases at J; junction bases unmatched: 6. In germline, CDR1 is SGDLS, CDR2 YYNGEE. The CDR3 length is 14 residues. The CDR3 DNA is TGTGCCAGCAGCGTAGCGGGGGGGCGGAACGAGCAGTTCTTC. It encodes CASSVAGGRNEQFF. Together with reference TRBV9 and TRBJ2-1, the CDR3 gives the full variable domain: DSGVTQTPKHLITATGQRVTLRCSPRSGDLSVYWYQQSLDQGLQFLIQYYNGEERAKGNILERFSAQQFPDLHSELNLSSLELGDSALYFCASSVAGGRNEQFFGPGTRLTVL.

The CDR3: CASAYLGQVGAFF. The CDR3 nucleotides are TGTGCCAGTGCGTACCTAGGACAGGTTGGAGCTTTCTTT. This chain joins TRBV19 and TRBJ1-1, with 7 bases that match TRBD1. The germline gives CDR1 LNHDA, CDR2 SQIVND (reference sequence). J gave up 10 bases and V 8 bases, and 13 bases lay outside the gene matches. The CDR3 contains 13 residues.